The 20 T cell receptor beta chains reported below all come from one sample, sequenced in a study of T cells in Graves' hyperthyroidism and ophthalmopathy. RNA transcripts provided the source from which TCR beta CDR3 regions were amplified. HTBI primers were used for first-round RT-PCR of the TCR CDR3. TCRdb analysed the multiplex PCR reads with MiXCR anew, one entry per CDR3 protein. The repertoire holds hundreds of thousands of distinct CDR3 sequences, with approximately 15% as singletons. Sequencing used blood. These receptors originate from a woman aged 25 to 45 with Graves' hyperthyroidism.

DNA of the CDR3: TGTGCCAGCAGCCAAGATTTGCTAGCGGGGCCCCAGGAGACCCAGTACTTC. Amino acids: CASSQDLLAGPQETQYF. The genes are TRBV3-1 and TRBJ2-5, with TRBD2 identical over 9 bases. Germline lookup yields CDR1 LGHDT and CDR2 YNNKEL (reference sequence). CDR3 length equals 17 residues. The ends lost 0 bases at V and 5 bases at J; junction bases unmatched: 10.

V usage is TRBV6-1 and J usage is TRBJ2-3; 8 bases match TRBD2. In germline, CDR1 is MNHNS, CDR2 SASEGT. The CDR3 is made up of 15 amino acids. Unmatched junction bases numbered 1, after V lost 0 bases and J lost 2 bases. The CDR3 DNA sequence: TGTGCCAGCAGTGAAGCTAGCGGGGTCACAGATACGCAGTATTTT. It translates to CASSEASGVTDTQYF.

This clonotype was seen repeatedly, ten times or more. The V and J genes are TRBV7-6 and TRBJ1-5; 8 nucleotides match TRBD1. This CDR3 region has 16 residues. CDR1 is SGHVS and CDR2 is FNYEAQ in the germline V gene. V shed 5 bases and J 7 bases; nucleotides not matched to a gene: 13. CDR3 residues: CASSRAGDRTIQPQHF. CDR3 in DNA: TGTGCCAGCAGCCGGGCGGGGGACAGGACCATACAGCCCCAGCATTTT.

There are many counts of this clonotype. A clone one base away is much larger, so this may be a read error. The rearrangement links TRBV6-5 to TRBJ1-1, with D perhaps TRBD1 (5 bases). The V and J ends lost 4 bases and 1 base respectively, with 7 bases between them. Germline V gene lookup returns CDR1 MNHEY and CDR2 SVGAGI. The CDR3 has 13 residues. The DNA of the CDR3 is TGTGCCAGCAGTTCCGGGACGAACACTGAAGCTTTCTTT. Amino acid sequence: CASSSGTNTEAFF.

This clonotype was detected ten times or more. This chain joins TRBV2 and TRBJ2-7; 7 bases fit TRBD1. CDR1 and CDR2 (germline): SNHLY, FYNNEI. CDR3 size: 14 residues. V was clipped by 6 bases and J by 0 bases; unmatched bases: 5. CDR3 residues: CASRTGTSSYEQYF. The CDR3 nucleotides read TGTGCCAGCAGGACAGGGACCAGCTCCTACGAGCAGTACTTC.

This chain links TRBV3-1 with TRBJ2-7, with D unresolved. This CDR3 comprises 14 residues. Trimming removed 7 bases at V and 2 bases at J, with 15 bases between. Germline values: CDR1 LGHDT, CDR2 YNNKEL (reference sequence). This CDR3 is CASNDPALPYEQYF. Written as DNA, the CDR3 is TGTGCCAGCAACGACCCGGCCCTCCCCTACGAGCAGTACTTC.

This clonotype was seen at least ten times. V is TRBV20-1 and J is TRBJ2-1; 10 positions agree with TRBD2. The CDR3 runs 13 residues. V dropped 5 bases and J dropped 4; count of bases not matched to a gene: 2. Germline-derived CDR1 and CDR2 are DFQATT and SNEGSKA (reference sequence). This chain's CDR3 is CSALSGRYNEQFF. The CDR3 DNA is TGCAGTGCTCTTAGCGGGAGGTACAATGAGCAGTTCTTC.

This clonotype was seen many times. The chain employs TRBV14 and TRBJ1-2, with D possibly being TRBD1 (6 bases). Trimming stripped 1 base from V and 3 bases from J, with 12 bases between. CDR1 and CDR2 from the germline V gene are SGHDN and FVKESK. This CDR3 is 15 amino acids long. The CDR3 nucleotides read TGTGCCAGCAGCCAAGTATTTGGACAGTACTATGGCTACACCTTC. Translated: CASSQVFGQYYGYTF.

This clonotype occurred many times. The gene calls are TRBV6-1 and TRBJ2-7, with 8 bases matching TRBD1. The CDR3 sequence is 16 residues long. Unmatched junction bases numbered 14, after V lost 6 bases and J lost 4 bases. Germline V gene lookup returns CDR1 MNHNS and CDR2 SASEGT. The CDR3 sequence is CASSRAQGANGYEQYF. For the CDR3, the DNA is TGTGCCAGCAGCCGGGCCCAGGGGGCGAACGGATACGAGCAGTACTTC.

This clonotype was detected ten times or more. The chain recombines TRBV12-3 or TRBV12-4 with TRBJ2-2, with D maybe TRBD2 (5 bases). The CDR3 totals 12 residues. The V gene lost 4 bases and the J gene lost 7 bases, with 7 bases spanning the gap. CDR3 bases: TGTGCCAGCAGTTACGGGGACGGGGAGCTGTTTTTT. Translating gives CASSYGDGELFF.

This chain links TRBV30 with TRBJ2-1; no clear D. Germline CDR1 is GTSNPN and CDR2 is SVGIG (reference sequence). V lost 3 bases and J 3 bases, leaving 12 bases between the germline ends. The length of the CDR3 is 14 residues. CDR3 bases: TGTGCCTGGAGGGGTCCCCCTCTCTACAATGAGCAGTTCTTC. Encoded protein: CAWRGPPLYNEQFF.

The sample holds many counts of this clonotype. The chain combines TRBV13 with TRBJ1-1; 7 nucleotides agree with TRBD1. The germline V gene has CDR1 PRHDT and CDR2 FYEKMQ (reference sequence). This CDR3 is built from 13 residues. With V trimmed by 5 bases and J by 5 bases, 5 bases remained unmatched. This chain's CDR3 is CASSQTGLTEAFF. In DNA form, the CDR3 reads TGTGCCAGCAGCCAGACAGGGCTGACTGAAGCTTTCTTT.

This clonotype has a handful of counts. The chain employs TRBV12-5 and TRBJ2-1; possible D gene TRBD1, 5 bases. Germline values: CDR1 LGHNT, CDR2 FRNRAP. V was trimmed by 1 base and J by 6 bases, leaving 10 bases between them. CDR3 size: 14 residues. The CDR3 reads CASGLGGAGNEQFF. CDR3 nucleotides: TGTGCTAGTGGTTTGGGGGGCGCAGGCAATGAGCAGTTCTTC.

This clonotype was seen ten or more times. CDR3 DNA: TGTGCCTGGAGTGTGCAGCCCAATGAGCAGTTCTTC. Protein: CAWSVQPNEQFF. The chain links TRBV30 to TRBJ2-1; D unclear. Trimming cost V 0 bases and J 6 bases, with 6 bases left between them. Per germline, CDR1 GTSNPN and CDR2 SVGIG (reference sequence). CDR3 length equals 12 residues.

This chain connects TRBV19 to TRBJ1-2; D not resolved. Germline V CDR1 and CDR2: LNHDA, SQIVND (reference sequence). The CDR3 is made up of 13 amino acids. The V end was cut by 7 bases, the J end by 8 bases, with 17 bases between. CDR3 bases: TGTGCCAGTACCCAGATACGGGCGCGCGGCTACACCTTC. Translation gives CASTQIRARGYTF.

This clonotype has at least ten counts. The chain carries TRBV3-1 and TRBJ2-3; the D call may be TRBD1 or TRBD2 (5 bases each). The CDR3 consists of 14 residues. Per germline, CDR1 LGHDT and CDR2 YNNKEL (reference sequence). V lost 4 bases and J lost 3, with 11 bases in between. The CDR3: CASSPRGGTDTQYF. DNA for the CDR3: TGTGCCAGCAGCCCCCGGGGCGGGACAGATACGCAGTATTTT.

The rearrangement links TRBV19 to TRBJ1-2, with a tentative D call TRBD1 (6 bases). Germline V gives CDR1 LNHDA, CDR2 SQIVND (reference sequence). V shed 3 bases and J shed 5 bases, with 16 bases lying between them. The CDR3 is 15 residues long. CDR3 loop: CASSMARGRGYGYTF. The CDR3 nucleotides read TGTGCCAGTAGTATGGCCCGGGGGCGAGGATATGGCTACACCTTC.

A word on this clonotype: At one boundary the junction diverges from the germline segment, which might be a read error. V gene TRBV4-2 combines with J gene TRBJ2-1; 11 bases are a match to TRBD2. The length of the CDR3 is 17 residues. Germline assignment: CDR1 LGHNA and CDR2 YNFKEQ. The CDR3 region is CASNAAGLAGGGNEQSF. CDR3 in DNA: TGTGCCAGTAATGCCGCGGGGTTAGCGGGAGGGGGCAATGAGCAGTCCTTC.

The CDR3 coding sequence is TGTGCCAGCAGCTCGGGACGTGAGGGGGAGACCCAGTACTTC. It codes for CASSSGREGETQYF. The gene calls are TRBV9 and TRBJ2-5; D may be TRBD1 or TRBD2 (5 bases each). The CDR3 extends over 14 amino acids. V dropped 4 bases and J dropped 5 bases, with 15 bases sitting between them. CDR1 SGDLS and CDR2 YYNGEE come from the germline V gene.

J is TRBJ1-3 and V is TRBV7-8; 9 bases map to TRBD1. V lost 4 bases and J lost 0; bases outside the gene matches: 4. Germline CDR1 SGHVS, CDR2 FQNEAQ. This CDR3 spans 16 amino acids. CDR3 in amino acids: CASSWGQGLSGNTIYF. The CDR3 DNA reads TGTGCCAGCAGCTGGGGACAGGGTCTCTCTGGAAACACCATATATTTT.